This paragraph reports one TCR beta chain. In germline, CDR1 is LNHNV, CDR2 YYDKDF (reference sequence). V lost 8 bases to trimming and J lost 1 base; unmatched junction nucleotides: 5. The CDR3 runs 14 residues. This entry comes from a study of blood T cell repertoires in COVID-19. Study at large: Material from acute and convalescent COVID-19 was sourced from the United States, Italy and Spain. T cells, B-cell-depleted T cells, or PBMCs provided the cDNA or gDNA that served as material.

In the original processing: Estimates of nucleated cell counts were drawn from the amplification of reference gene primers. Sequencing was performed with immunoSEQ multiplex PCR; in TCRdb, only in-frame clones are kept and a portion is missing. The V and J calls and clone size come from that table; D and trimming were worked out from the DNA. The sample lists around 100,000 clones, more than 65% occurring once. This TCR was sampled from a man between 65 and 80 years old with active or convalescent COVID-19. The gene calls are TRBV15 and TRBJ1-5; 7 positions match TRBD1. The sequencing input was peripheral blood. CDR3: CATRDRVSNQPQHF. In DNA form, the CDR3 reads TGTGCCACCCGAGACAGGGTCAGCAATCAGCCCCAGCATTTT. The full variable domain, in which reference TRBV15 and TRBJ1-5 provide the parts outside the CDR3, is DAMVIQNPRYQVTQFGKPVTLSCSQTLNHNVMYWYQQKSSQAPKLLFHYYDKDFNNEADTPDNFQSRRPNTSFCFLDIRSPGLGDTAMYLCATRDRVSNQPQHFGDGTRLSIL.